The clone carrying this T cell receptor (beta chain) showed up just once. CDR1 SEHNR and CDR2 FQNEAQ come from the germline V gene (reference sequence). The V end lost 4 bases, the J end lost 6 bases, and 6 bases lay between the germline ends. The CDR3 loop spans 11 amino acids. The sample is drawn from a study of T cell responses to AZD1222 COVID-19 vaccine. Study in general: Second-dose timings of about 4 or about 12 weeks were pooled.

Here immunoSEQ multiplex PCR was the method, and the copy in TCRdb shows in-frame clones only, minus some. Among 70,000 to 90,000 clones listed, roughly nine tenths were seen once. Sequencing used peripheral blood, obtained on day 0 of AZD1222 vaccination. This receptor was identified in an adult in good health. This sequence joins TRBV7-9 and TRBJ1-1; D ambiguous. Here the CDR3 DNA reads TGTGCCAGCAGCTCTAGGGCTGAAGCTTTCTTT. Its translation is CASSSRAEAFF.